Listed below are T cell receptor beta chains from one sample, sequenced in a study of cytomegalovirus exposure and HLA in healthy donors. The data were produced by immunoSEQ multiplex PCR, yet TCRdb's version contains in-frame clones alone and is incomplete. The table shows about 130,000 clones, with approximately 75% occurring only once. What was sequenced was PBMCs. All receptors derive from a woman in her fifties or sixties in good health and CMV-seronegative. Each CDR3 is given with its conserved first and last residue. A D gene is named only where the DNA matches it firmly. Clone size is not always given. Where it is, it says once, few, many or a class for expanded clones.

J: TRBJ2-7
D: .
length: 15
size: once
V: TRBV2
CDR3: CASSEWGADAYEQYF
DNA: TGTGCCAGCAGTGAATGGGGAGCTGATGCATACGAGCAGTACTTC

J: TRBJ2-5
D: TRBD1
length: 13
size: .
V: TRBV6-5
CDR3: CASSSGQGKDQYF
DNA: TGTGCCAGCAGTAGTGGACAGGGCAAGGACCAGTACTTC

J: TRBJ1-2
D: TRBD1
length: 16
size: .
V: TRBV29-1
CDR3: CSVGIGVGQGATGYTF
DNA: TGCAGCGTTGGGATCGGAGTGGGACAGGGGGCGACTGGCTACACCTTC

J: TRBJ2-3
D: TRBD2
length: 15
size: .
V: TRBV28
CDR3: CASSPGLAGGDTQYF
DNA: TGTGCCAGCAGTCCGGGACTAGCGGGAGGAGATACGCAGTATTTT

J: TRBJ2-2
D: .
length: 17
size: .
V: TRBV28
CDR3: CASSLSGTKKNTGELFF
DNA: TGTGCCAGCAGTTTATCAGGGACAAAAAAGAACACCGGGGAGCTGTTTTTT

J: TRBJ2-7
D: TRBD1
length: 14
size: .
V: TRBV19
CDR3: CASSITGESYEQYF
DNA: TGTGCCAGTAGTATCACAGGGGAATCCTACGAGCAGTACTTC

J: TRBJ2-7
D: .
length: 14
size: .
V: TRBV5-1
CDR3: CASSPPLEPYEQYF
DNA: TGCGCCAGCAGCCCCCCCCTTGAGCCGTACGAGCAGTACTTC

J: TRBJ2-7
D: TRBD1
length: 14
size: .
V: TRBV6-5
CDR3: CASMTRDRAYEQYF
DNA: TGTGCCAGCATGACGAGGGACAGAGCCTACGAGCAGTACTTC

J: TRBJ2-5
D: TRBD1
length: 16
size: .
V: TRBV19
CDR3: CASAYGSGQGWETQYF
DNA: TGTGCCAGTGCCTACGGGTCGGGACAGGGTTGGGAGACCCAGTACTTC

J: TRBJ2-5
D: TRBD2
length: 14
size: .
V: TRBV7-7
CDR3: CASSASGRGETQYF
DNA: TGTGCCAGCAGCGCTAGCGGGAGAGGGGAGACCCAGTACTTC

J: TRBJ2-3
D: .
length: 16
size: .
V: TRBV5-1
CDR3: CASSLIAERGTDTQYF
DNA: TGCGCCAGCAGCCTGATAGCGGAGCGGGGCACAGATACGCAGTATTTT

J: TRBJ1-2
D: .
length: 14
size: .
V: TRBV21-1
CDR3: CASSKEGTGCGYTF
DNA: TGTGCCAGCAGCAAAGAGGGGACAGGGTGTGGCTACACCTTC

J: TRBJ1-5
D: .
length: 15
size: .
V: TRBV6-5
CDR3: CASRATGGNNQPQHF
DNA: TGTGCCAGCAGGGCGACAGGAGGAAACAATCAGCCCCAGCATTTT

J: TRBJ2-7
D: .
length: 15
size: .
V: TRBV2
CDR3: CASRKTSDKFYEQYF
DNA: TGTGCCAGCAGGAAGACTAGTGATAAGTTCTACGAGCAGTACTTC

J: TRBJ2-3
D: .
length: 21
size: .
V: TRBV19
CDR3: CASSPRGGGMTRGKVADTQYF
DNA: TGTGCCAGTAGTCCTCGAGGGGGCGGGATGACCAGGGGCAAGGTTGCAGATACGCAGTATTTT

J: TRBJ2-1
D: .
length: 15
size: .
V: TRBV5-6
CDR3: CASSPRTAGWGEQFF
DNA: TGTGCCAGCAGCCCACGGACTGCTGGGTGGGGAGAGCAGTTCTTC

J: TRBJ2-2
D: .
length: 13
size: few
V: TRBV4-3
CDR3: CASSQDPREELFF
DNA: TGCGCCAGCAGCCAAGATCCCAGGGAGGAGCTGTTTTTT

J: TRBJ1-4
D: .
length: 15
size: .
V: TRBV11-1
CDR3: CASSLGPGIDEKLFF
DNA: TGTGCCAGCAGCTTAGGCCCAGGGATCGATGAAAAACTGTTTTTT

J: TRBJ2-7
D: .
length: 14
size: few
V: TRBV7-9
CDR3: CASCQGDTSYEQYF
DNA: TGTGCCAGCTGTCAAGGGGACACCTCCTACGAGCAGTACTTC

J: TRBJ2-1
D: .
length: 16
size: .
V: TRBV7-3
CDR3: CASSLTAGSSYNEQFF
DNA: TGTGCCAGCAGCTTAACGGCGGGCAGCTCCTACAATGAGCAGTTCTTC

J: TRBJ2-7
D: .
length: 15
size: .
V: TRBV11-3
CDR3: CASSLDGDSAYEQYF
DNA: TGTGCCAGCAGCTTAGATGGGGACTCGGCCTACGAGCAGTACTTC

J: TRBJ1-4
D: .
length: 13
size: .
V: TRBV27
CDR3: CASSLETGEKLFF
DNA: TGTGCCAGCAGTTTAGAAACAGGTGAAAAACTGTTTTTT

J: TRBJ2-7
D: TRBD2
length: 15
size: .
V: TRBV7-9
CDR3: CSSSLEGLVVYEQYF
DNA: TGTTCCAGCAGCTTAGAGGGACTAGTGGTCTACGAGCAGTACTTC

J: TRBJ2-1
D: .
length: 13
size: once
V: TRBV7-6
CDR3: CASSPGGVNEQFF
DNA: TGTGCCAGCAGCCCCGGGGGTGTCAATGAGCAGTTCTTC

J: TRBJ1-2
D: TRBD1
length: 16
size: .
V: TRBV5-5
CDR3: CASSDTNRDRKYGYTF
DNA: TGTGCCAGCAGCGATACAAACCGGGACAGGAAGTATGGCTACACCTTC

J: TRBJ1-2
D: TRBD1
length: 15
size: .
V: TRBV30
CDR3: CAWREPGGSGYGYTF
DNA: TGTGCCTGGAGGGAACCAGGGGGATCGGGCTATGGCTACACCTTC

J: TRBJ2-2
D: .
length: 13
size: few
V: TRBV7-9
CDR3: CSSSLDPGGELFF
DNA: TGTTCCAGCAGCTTAGATCCAGGAGGGGAGCTGTTTTTT

J: TRBJ2-3
D: TRBD2
length: 14
size: .
V: TRBV6-5
CDR3: CASSPGLASDTQYF
DNA: TGTGCCAGCAGTCCGGGACTAGCGTCAGATACGCAGTATTTT

J: TRBJ2-5
D: TRBD1
length: 16
size: few
V: TRBV10-3
CDR3: CAISGRQGAGQETQYF
DNA: TGTGCCATCAGTGGCCGACAGGGGGCGGGCCAAGAGACCCAGTACTTC